The next 25 T cell receptor beta chains were all read from a single sample in a study of shared clonotypes between healthy human individuals. Assay used: immunoSEQ multiplex PCR; TCRdb lists only in-frame clones, some missing. The table lists 2 million to 2.5 million clones, approximately 93% of them singletons. The sample was naive CD4+ T cells from PBMCs. Subset: CD45RA+ positively selected. The origin of the receptors is a man between 18 and 35 years old in good health. Some clones in this sample may be carry-over from other donors' samples.

This sequence joins TRBV6-6 and TRBJ1-2; D perhaps matches TRBD1 (5 bases). The ends were cut back, 5 bases at V and 4 bases at J, with 17 bases in the middle. This CDR3 is 15 amino acids long. Looked up from germline, CDR1 is MNHNY and CDR2 is SVGAGI (reference sequence). The CDR3, as DNA: TGTGCCAGCAGTGACGCTCGTGTCCAGGGCTATGGCTACACCTTC. Its protein product is CASSDARVQGYGYTF.

The chain recombines TRBV28 with TRBJ1-4, with 7 bases fitting TRBD1. The CDR3 runs 14 residues. In germline, CDR1 is MDHEN, CDR2 SYDVKM. V lost 6 bases to trimming and J lost 7 bases; unmatched junction nucleotides: 8. This CDR3 reads CASRSTGIGEKLFF. The CDR3 DNA reads as TGTGCCAGCAGGTCGACAGGGATAGGTGAAAAACTGTTTTTT.

Comment on this clone: Other DNA sequences in this sample translate to the same CDR3. The CDR3 loop is CASSEAGRYEQYF. The DNA for the CDR3 is TGTGCCAGCAGTGAAGCAGGCAGATACGAGCAGTACTTC. V usage is TRBV6-1 and J usage is TRBJ2-7, with D unresolved. The V gene lost 0 bases and the J gene lost 4 bases, with 7 bases spanning the gap. Germline CDR1 and CDR2: MNHNS and SASEGT. CDR3 length: 13 residues.

This chain connects TRBV7-3 to TRBJ2-3; D gene unclear. Trimming stripped 1 base from V and 0 bases from J, with 8 bases between. The CDR3 runs 15 residues. Germline loops: CDR1 SGHTA, CDR2 FQGTGA. The CDR3 loop is CASSLILLSTDTQYF. The DNA of the CDR3 is TGTGCCAGCAGCTTAATTTTGTTGAGCACAGATACGCAGTATTTT.

The chain recombines TRBV2 with TRBJ1-5; D ambiguous. Trimming removed 6 bases at V and 0 bases at J, with 12 bases between. Germline assignment: CDR1 SNHLY and CDR2 FYNNEI. The CDR3 totals 15 residues. The CDR3: CASRLTDYSNQPQHF. Here the CDR3 DNA reads TGTGCCAGCAGATTGACGGACTATAGCAATCAGCCCCAGCATTTT.

This clone was seen a single time. The chain employs TRBV6-5 and TRBJ1-1; 7 positions match TRBD1. The CDR3 covers 13 residues. Germline CDR1 is MNHEY and CDR2 is SVGAGI. Unmatched junction bases numbered 8, after V lost 5 bases and J lost 8 bases. The CDR3 region has the DNA TGTGCCAGCAGTAGGGCCGCGGGACAGGAAGCTTTCTTT. It translates to CASSRAAGQEAFF.

The chain employs TRBV5-1 and TRBJ1-5, with 8 bases that match TRBD1. The germline gives CDR1 SGHRS, CDR2 YFSETQ. This CDR3 has 14 amino acids. The J segment lost 5 bases and the V segment lost 3 bases, leaving 4 bases of the junction unmatched. The CDR3, as DNA: TGCGCCAGCAGCTCGGCAGGGGGCGATCAGCCCCAGCATTTT. Its protein is CASSSAGGDQPQHF.

DNA for the CDR3: TGCAGCGTTGAAACGCGGATCCGCGGGGCCCAGTACTTC. It yields the protein CSVETRIRGAQYF. The chain links TRBV29-1 to TRBJ2-5; D possibly corresponds to TRBD2 (6 bases). The V gene's germline CDR1 is SQVTM and CDR2 ANQGSEA. This CDR3 is 13 amino acids long. With 2 bases removed from V and 9 bases from J, the gap between germline ends came to 16 bases.

This chain connects TRBV7-2 to TRBJ1-1; D not resolved. With 5 bases removed from V and 6 bases from J, the gap between germline ends came to 10 bases. In germline, CDR1 is SGHTA, CDR2 FQGNSA. The CDR3 contains 12 residues. The CDR3, as DNA: TGTGCCAGCAGCCCAGGTAGACCTGAAGCTTTCTTT. This gives the protein CASSPGRPEAFF.

The chain has TRBV4-1 and TRBJ2-5; D unclear. CDR3 size: 14 residues. Trimming removed 3 bases at V and 4 bases at J, with 12 bases between. From germline, CDR1 is MGHRA and CDR2 YSYEKL. CDR3 sequence reads: CASSHPVAGETQYF. CDR3 sequence (DNA): TGCGCCAGCAGCCACCCCGTTGCAGGAGAGACCCAGTACTTC.

This sequence joins TRBV5-1 and TRBJ2-1, with 12 bases matching TRBD2. The CDR3 runs to 15 residues. Unmatched junction bases numbered 8, after V lost 6 bases and J lost 7 bases. CDR1 is SGHRS and CDR2 is YFSETQ in the germline V gene. CDR3 nucleotides: TGCGCCAGCACCGTACTAGCGGGAGGACCGAATGAGCAGTTCTTC. This translates into CASTVLAGGPNEQFF. Using reference TRBV5-1 and TRBJ2-1 for the parts outside the CDR3, the full variable domain is KAGVTQTPRYLIKTRGQQVTLSCSPISGHRSVSWYQQTPGQGLQFLFEYFSETQRNKGNFPGRFSGRQFSNSRSEMNVSTLELGDSALYLCASTVLAGGPNEQFFGPGTRLTVL.

The chain carries TRBV11-2 and TRBJ2-7; D may be TRBD1 (5 bases). CDR1 and CDR2 (germline): SGHAT, FQNNGV. The CDR3 loop spans 16 amino acids. The germline V and J ends were trimmed by 3 bases and 7 bases, with 22 bases remaining between them. DNA of the CDR3: TGTGCCAGCAGCTTTAGATGGACAAAACATCGTTGGGAGCAGTACTTC. Translated: CASSFRWTKHRWEQYF.

The chain links TRBV7-2 to TRBJ1-2, with a tentative D call TRBD1 (5 bases). The CDR3 runs 13 residues. Germline CDR1 SGHTA, CDR2 FQGNSA. Deletions cut 3 bases from V and 8 bases from J, with 13 bases between. The CDR3 nucleotides read TGTGCCAGCAGCTTGGGGGTTCTACGGGGCTACACCTTC. Translated, it gives CASSLGVLRGYTF.

The chain links TRBV5-4 to TRBJ2-3, with 8 bases matching TRBD1. Losses at the gene ends were 1 base for V and 4 bases for J; bases not matched to a gene: 5. The germline V gene encodes CDR1 SGHNT and CDR2 YYREEE (reference sequence). The CDR3 is 15 amino acids. The CDR3 sequence is CASSLRTGSPDTQYF. CDR3 coding DNA: TGTGCCAGCAGCTTGAGGACAGGGTCCCCAGATACGCAGTATTTT.

The chain joins TRBV6-5 to TRBJ1-4; 10 bases are shared with TRBD1. This CDR3 region has 15 residues. The V gene's germline CDR1 is MNHEY and CDR2 SVGAGI. Losses at the gene ends were 6 bases for V and 8 bases for J; bases not matched to a gene: 9. The CDR3: CASSAPGTGVEKLFF. The CDR3 DNA is TGTGCCAGCAGCGCCCCCGGGACAGGGGTGGAAAAACTGTTTTTT.

The rearrangement joins TRBV5-4 to TRBJ2-3, with a tentative D call TRBD1 (5 bases). Germline V gene data show CDR1 as SGHNT and CDR2 as YYREEE (reference sequence). V was trimmed by 2 bases and J by 6 bases, leaving 10 bases between them. The CDR3 covers 13 residues. CDR3 in DNA: TGTGCCAGCAGCTTCAAAGGGGTTGATACGCAGTATTTT. Protein product: CASSFKGVDTQYF.

This clone was detected only a few times. The chain recombines TRBV6-5 with TRBJ2-2; D unresolved. The germline V and J ends were trimmed by 2 bases and 3 bases, with 1 base remaining between them. Germline CDR1 is MNHEY and CDR2 is SVGAGI. This CDR3 has 12 residues. CDR3 DNA: TGTGCCAGCAGTTACGACACCGGGGAGCTGTTTTTT. Protein: CASSYDTGELFF.

This clone was seen a single time. The chain links TRBV28 to TRBJ2-7, with 13 bases lining up with TRBD2. Germline values: CDR1 MDHEN, CDR2 SYDVKM. CDR3 length: 13 residues. V lost 10 bases, J lost 6 bases, and 6 bases stayed unmatched. The CDR3 here is CAITSGRATEQYF. The CDR3 DNA follows: TGTGCCATCACTAGCGGGAGGGCAACCGAGCAGTACTTC.

The chain links TRBV5-1 to TRBJ1-1, with TRBD1 identical over 9 bases. The germline V gene has CDR1 SGHRS and CDR2 YFSETQ. V lost 7 bases to trimming and J lost 1 base; unmatched junction nucleotides: 5. This CDR3 contains 14 residues. Here the CDR3 reads CASHIQGANTEAFF. For the CDR3, the DNA is TGCGCCAGCCATATACAGGGGGCGAACACTGAAGCTTTCTTT.

The CDR3 DNA sequence: TGTGCCAGTAGTATACGTTCGTCCCGGGATAGCTCCTACGAGCAGTACTTC. Its translation is CASSIRSSRDSSYEQYF. J is TRBJ2-7 and V is TRBV19; possibly TRBD2 for D (5 bases). The CDR3 totals 17 residues. Between the trimmed V and J ends, which lost 2 bases and 0 bases, there was a span of 17 bases. The germline V gene encodes CDR1 LNHDA and CDR2 SQIVND (reference sequence).

V is TRBV6-6 and J is TRBJ1-5, with 9 bases matching TRBD1. V gave up 2 bases and J gave up 7 bases; unmatched junction bases: 3. Germline V gene lookup returns CDR1 MNHNY and CDR2 SVGAGI (reference sequence). There are 14 residues in the CDR3. DNA for the CDR3: TGTGCCAGCAGTTACGGACAGGGGTCCCAGCCCCAGCATTTT. Translated: CASSYGQGSQPQHF.

The rearrangement uses TRBV2 and TRBJ1-2; TRBD1 is a possible D gene (6 bases). Germline V gene data show CDR1 as SNHLY and CDR2 as FYNNEI. The CDR3 extends over 12 amino acids. The germline V and J ends were trimmed by 7 bases and 5 bases, with 11 bases remaining between them. The CDR3: CASNQDSYGYTF. DNA of the CDR3: TGTGCCAGCAACCAGGACAGTTATGGCTACACCTTC.

Points on this clone: Other DNA sequences within the sample encode an identical CDR3. This chain uses TRBV5-1 with TRBJ2-7; 7 bases fit TRBD1. J gave up 4 bases and V 4 bases, and 2 bases lay outside the gene matches. The CDR3 sequence is 12 residues long. In germline, CDR1 is SGHRS, CDR2 YFSETQ. CDR3 in amino acids: CASSLTGYEQYF. DNA of the CDR3: TGCGCCAGCAGCCTGACAGGGTACGAGCAGTACTTC. Based on the CDR3 plus reference TRBV5-1 and TRBJ2-7, the full variable domain is KAGVTQTPRYLIKTRGQQVTLSCSPISGHRSVSWYQQTPGQGLQFLFEYFSETQRNKGNFPGRFSGRQFSNSRSEMNVSTLELGDSALYLCASSLTGYEQYFGPGTRLTVT.

This chain links TRBV27 with TRBJ1-1; TRBD1 is a possible D gene (6 bases). V was clipped by 5 bases and J by 4 bases, with 17 bases between them. In germline, CDR1 is MNHEY, CDR2 SMNVEV (reference sequence). This CDR3 comprises 15 residues. CDR3 bases: TGTGCCAGCAGTAGAGACAGGACTTGGGCCACTGAAGCTTTCTTT. Protein sequence: CASSRDRTWATEAFF.

This clone was seen a few times. This same CDR3 is encoded by further DNA sequences in the sample. The chain couples TRBV28 to TRBJ2-7; perhaps TRBD1 as D (5 bases). CDR1 is MDHEN, CDR2 SYDVKM, per germline. Trimming shortened V by 2 bases and J by 1 base, and 9 bases separated the two germline ends. The CDR3 is 14 amino acids. CDR3 sequence: CASSLRQGSYEQYF. CDR3 DNA: TGTGCCAGCAGTTTACGGCAGGGTTCCTACGAGCAGTACTTC.